Each of the 2 T cell receptor beta chains below was sequenced from the same sample in a study of blood T cell repertoires in COVID-19. Clones were sequenced by immunoSEQ multiplex PCR, and TCRdb holds only the in-frame ones, with some missing. Of 290,000 or so clones in the sample, around 87% were seen once. Sequenced sample: PBMCs or T cells enriched from blood (not recorded which). Receptor source: a woman between 18 and 29 years old with acute COVID-19.

This chain joins TRBV19 and TRBJ2-7; 12 bases are a match to TRBD2. The CDR3 has 16 residues. V gave up 1 base and J gave up 4 bases; unmatched junction bases: 5. Germline lookup yields CDR1 LNHDA and CDR2 SQIVND (reference sequence). The CDR3 DNA reads as TGTGCCAGTAGTATAGGAGGACTAGCGGGACAGTACGAGCAGTACTTC. This encodes CASSIGGLAGQYEQYF.

The genes are TRBV13 and TRBJ1-6, with D possibly TRBD1 on 5 matching bases. Trimming pared 6 bases from V and 8 bases from J, leaving 17 bases between. The CDR3 consists of 15 residues. CDR1 PRHDT and CDR2 FYEKMQ come from the germline V gene (reference sequence). CDR3 nucleotide sequence: TGTGCCAGCAGGCCCTCAGAAGGGGTATATTCACCCCTCCACTTT. Residues: CASRPSEGVYSPLHF.